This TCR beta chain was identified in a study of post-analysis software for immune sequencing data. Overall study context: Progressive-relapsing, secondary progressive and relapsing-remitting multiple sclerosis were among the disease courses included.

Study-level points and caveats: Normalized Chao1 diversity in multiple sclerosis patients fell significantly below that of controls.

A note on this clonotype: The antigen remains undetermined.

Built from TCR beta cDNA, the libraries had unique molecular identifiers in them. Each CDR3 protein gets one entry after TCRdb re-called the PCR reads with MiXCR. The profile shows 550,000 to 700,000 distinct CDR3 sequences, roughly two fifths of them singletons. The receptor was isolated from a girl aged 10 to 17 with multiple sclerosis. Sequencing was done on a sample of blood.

Here the CDR3 reads CSAIAGGPETQYF. The CDR3 bases are TGCAGTGCAATAGCGGGGGGCCCAGAGACCCAGTACTTC. The chain combines TRBV20-1 with TRBJ2-5; 10 nucleotides line up with TRBD2. This CDR3 region has 13 residues. With V trimmed by 6 bases and J by 4 bases, 5 bases remained unmatched. Germline CDR1 reads DFQATT; CDR2 reads SNEGSKA (reference sequence).